This passage covers 23 T cell receptor beta chains from one sample sequenced in a study of long-term antiretroviral therapy in people with HIV. The authors ran the immunoSEQ assay, v3.0, at survey level. Using immunoSEQ multiplex PCR, the repertoire was profiled, and TCRdb retains in-frame clones only, with some absent. The sample holds about 42,000 clones, approximately 86% seen once. The starting material was unsorted PBMCs, obtained 0.1 years before starting antiretroviral therapy. These receptors came from a woman aged 45-65 years with HIV.

The V and J genes are TRBV9 and TRBJ1-1, with 10 bases that match TRBD1. The CDR3 runs 18 residues. V was clipped by 0 bases and J by 0 bases; unmatched bases: 8. Germline-derived CDR1 and CDR2 are SGDLS and YYNGEE. The CDR3 DNA sequence: TGTGCCAGCAGCGTAGCGGTGGGGACAGGGGCTATGAACACTGAAGCTTTCTTT. Encoded protein: CASSVAVGTGAMNTEAFF.

This clone appeared a few times. The rearrangement joins TRBV10-1 to TRBJ2-2; D is unclear. The V end lost 2 bases, the J end lost 3 bases, and 10 bases lay between the germline ends. The CDR3 runs 15 residues. CDR1 WNHNN and CDR2 SYGVQD come from the germline V gene (reference sequence). CDR3 protein: CASSEQLYDTGELFF. DNA for the CDR3: TGCGCCAGCAGTGAGCAACTGTACGACACCGGGGAGCTGTTTTTT.

The chain combines TRBV13 with TRBJ1-3; a weak D match, TRBD1 (6 bases). V was clipped by 5 bases and J by 0 bases, with 14 bases between them. The germline V gene encodes CDR1 PRHDT and CDR2 FYEKMQ (reference sequence). CDR3 length: 16 residues. The CDR3 reads CASSPDSGSSGNTIYF. CDR3 DNA: TGTGCCAGCAGCCCGGACAGTGGATCCTCTGGAAACACCATATATTTT. The full variable domain, rest sourced from reference TRBV13 and TRBJ1-3, is AAGVIQSPRHLIKEKRETATLKCYPIPRHDTVYWYQQGPGQDPQFLISFYEKMQSDKGSIPDRFSAQQFSDYHSELNMSSLELGDSALYFCASSPDSGSSGNTIYFGEGSWLTVV.

A remark on this clone: This may come from a read error, since a much larger clone is one base off. Additional DNA sequences in this sample encode the identical CDR3. This sequence joins TRBV2 and TRBJ2-7, with 8 bases identical to TRBD1. In germline, CDR1 is SNHLY, CDR2 FYNNEI. The junction had 6 bases not matched to a gene; V was cut back by 6 bases and J by 2 bases. CDR3 length: 14 residues. In DNA, the CDR3 is TGTGCCAGCAGAACCGGGACAGGACCCTACGAGCAGTACTTC. Encoded protein: CASRTGTGPYEQYF.

The CDR3 reads CASSVGGKSYEQYF. CDR3 DNA sequence: TGTGCCAGCAGTGTGGGAGGGAAATCCTACGAGCAGTACTTC. The chain employs TRBV25-1 and TRBJ2-7; 7 bases line up with TRBD2. CDR3 length: 14 amino acids. The germline V gene encodes CDR1 MGHDK and CDR2 SYGVNS. V gave up 4 bases and J gave up 1 base; unmatched junction bases: 4.

The J gene is TRBJ2-1, the V gene TRBV2; TRBD2 matches 12 bases. V lost 5 bases, J lost 9 bases, and 8 bases stayed unmatched. In germline, CDR1 is SNHLY, CDR2 FYNNEI. The CDR3 loop spans 15 amino acids. The CDR3 nucleotides are TGTGCCAGCAGTTTGACTAGCGGGGGCCCCGGTGAGCAGTTCTTC. This gives the protein CASSLTSGGPGEQFF.

This chain links TRBV13 with TRBJ2-6; 7 bases match TRBD1. The J segment lost 4 bases and the V segment lost 5 bases, leaving 5 bases of the junction unmatched. This CDR3 is built from 15 residues. Germline lookup yields CDR1 PRHDT and CDR2 FYEKMQ (reference sequence). The CDR3 is CASSRQGAGANVLTF. The CDR3 nucleotides read TGTGCCAGCAGCCGACAGGGTGCAGGGGCCAACGTCCTGACTTTC.

The rearrangement uses TRBV30 and TRBJ1-3, with 8 nucleotides matching TRBD1. The CDR3 has 12 residues. The ends lost 5 bases at V and 3 bases at J; junction bases unmatched: 0. The germline gives CDR1 GTSNPN, CDR2 SVGIG (reference sequence). The CDR3 DNA reads TGTGCCTGGGACAGGGGTGGAAACACCATATATTTT. Amino acids: CAWDRGGNTIYF. The full variable domain, rest sourced from reference TRBV30 and TRBJ1-3, is SQTIHQWPATLVQPVGSPLSLECTVEGTSNPNLYWYRQAAGRGLQLLFYSVGIGQISSEVPQNLSASRPQDRQFILSSKKLLLSDSGFYLCAWDRGGNTIYFGEGSWLTVV.

The chain uses TRBV13 and TRBJ2-3; D might be TRBD2 (6 bases). V lost 4 bases and J 2 bases, leaving 7 bases between the germline ends. The germline V gene encodes CDR1 PRHDT and CDR2 FYEKMQ (reference sequence). The CDR3 runs to 13 residues. For the CDR3, the DNA is TGTGCCAGCAGCTCGGGAGCCACAGATACGCAGTATTTT. This codes for CASSSGATDTQYF.

The chain employs TRBV5-6 and TRBJ2-7; D is undetermined. The V and J ends lost 2 bases and 0 bases respectively, with 9 bases between them. The germline gives CDR1 SGHDT, CDR2 YYEEEE. CDR3 length: 14 residues. The CDR3, as DNA: TGTGCCAGCAGCTTTGGCTGGGGCTCCTACGAGCAGTACTTC. Its translation: CASSFGWGSYEQYF.

V is TRBV4-1 and J is TRBJ2-3, with unresolved D. CDR1 is MGHRA and CDR2 is YSYEKL in the germline V gene. This CDR3 is 16 amino acids long. The V end was cut by 1 base, the J end by 7 bases, with 18 bases between. The CDR3 DNA reads TGCGCCAGCAGCCAAGTCCCCCTAGTCCCGGCAAATACGCAGTATTTT. Protein product: CASSQVPLVPANTQYF.

This chain connects TRBV7-2 to TRBJ1-1; no firm D call. From germline, CDR1 is SGHTA and CDR2 FQGNSA. V lost 1 base, J lost 2 bases, and 8 bases lay in between. The CDR3 is 14 amino acids. CDR3: CASSLVRRNTEAFF. The CDR3, as DNA: TGTGCCAGCAGCTTAGTGCGGAGAAACACTGAAGCTTTCTTT.

V and J are TRBV19 and TRBJ1-2; 8 positions match TRBD1. Per germline, CDR1 LNHDA and CDR2 SQIVND (reference sequence). V trimming: 3 bases; J trimming: 0 bases; junction bases outside the gene matches: 9. The length of the CDR3 is 17 residues. CDR3 amino acids: CASSMWSGGRANYGYTF. CDR3 bases: TGTGCCAGTAGTATGTGGTCAGGGGGCAGGGCTAACTATGGCTACACCTTC.

V is TRBV11-2 and J is TRBJ2-5; no clear D gene. There are 14 residues in the CDR3. Germline V CDR1 and CDR2: SGHAT, FQNNGV. V lost 5 bases and J lost 3, with 13 bases in between. The CDR3, as DNA: TGTGCCAGCAGCCCTGGACCGATCGAAGAGACCCAGTACTTC. Its translation: CASSPGPIEETQYF.

This rearrangement joins TRBV6-1 to TRBJ1-1; tentatively, D is TRBD1 (5 bases). The CDR3 has 13 amino acids. With 7 bases removed from V and 6 bases from J, the gap between germline ends came to 15 bases. The germline gives CDR1 MNHNS, CDR2 SASEGT. In DNA form, the CDR3 reads TGTGCCAGCATCCTGGGGGGGTCGGCTGAAGCTTTCTTT. It yields the protein CASILGGSAEAFF.

V and J are TRBV2 and TRBJ1-4; D is uncertain. From germline, CDR1 is SNHLY and CDR2 FYNNEI. Trimming stripped 4 bases from V and 7 bases from J, with 7 bases between. The CDR3 is 12 amino acids. This chain's CDR3 is CASSGGAEKLFF. For the CDR3, the DNA is TGTGCCAGCAGTGGGGGAGCTGAAAAACTGTTTTTT.

This clone has only one observation. V usage is TRBV9 and J usage is TRBJ2-1; possibly TRBD2 for D (6 bases). Germline CDR1 reads SGDLS; CDR2 reads YYNGEE. This CDR3 comprises 15 residues. Trimming removed 2 bases at V and 1 base at J, with 10 bases between. The CDR3 protein is CASSVRRESYNEQFF. The DNA of the CDR3 is TGTGCCAGCAGCGTTAGGCGGGAATCCTACAATGAGCAGTTCTTC.

This chain uses TRBV7-8 with TRBJ1-2, with TRBD1 matching 7 bases. CDR3 length: 15 residues. V lost 0 bases, J lost 6 bases, and 7 bases stayed unmatched. The germline gives CDR1 SGHVS, CDR2 FQNEAQ. The CDR3 bases are TGTGCCAGCAGCTTAGCGGCAGGGGGGTTTGATGGCTACACCTTC. This sequence encodes CASSLAAGGFDGYTF.

The chain uses TRBV7-3 and TRBJ1-2, with 8 positions matching TRBD1. The germline gives CDR1 SGHTA, CDR2 FQGTGA. Trimming took 5 bases from V and 0 from J; bases not matched to a gene: 5. CDR3 length: 15 residues. The chain's CDR3 is CASSQDRVTNYGYTF. The CDR3 DNA is TGTGCCAGCAGCCAGGACAGGGTTACTAACTATGGCTACACCTTC.

The V and J genes are TRBV6-6 and TRBJ2-1, with D possibly matching TRBD2 (6 bases). CDR3 length equals 15 residues. Germline V gene sequence: CDR1 MNHNY, CDR2 SVGAGI (reference sequence). Trimming left V 2 bases short and J 2 bases short, with 10 bases between. The CDR3, as DNA: TGTGCCAGCAGTTACGGGGAGGTCGCCTACAATGAGCAGTTCTTC. This encodes CASSYGEVAYNEQFF.

The chain carries TRBV19 and TRBJ2-5; D might be TRBD2 (6 bases). The CDR3 runs to 14 residues. Trimming removed 3 bases at V and 1 base at J, with 9 bases between. The germline V gene has CDR1 LNHDA and CDR2 SQIVND (reference sequence). CDR3 residues: CASSIGEVQETQYF. For the CDR3, the DNA is TGTGCCAGTAGTATTGGGGAGGTCCAAGAGACCCAGTACTTC.

This rearrangement joins TRBV5-4 to TRBJ2-7, with 8 bases aligning to TRBD1. Trimming took 2 bases from V and 6 from J; bases not matched to a gene: 7. The germline V gene has CDR1 SGHNT and CDR2 YYREEE (reference sequence). The CDR3 spans 14 residues. The CDR3 loop reads CASSLSGGAAEQYF. As DNA, the CDR3 is TGTGCCAGCAGCTTATCAGGGGGCGCGGCCGAGCAGTACTTC.

The rearrangement links TRBV4-1 to TRBJ1-1; TRBD1 is a possible D gene (5 bases). The CDR3 is made up of 13 amino acids. Germline V lookup: CDR1 MGHRA, CDR2 YSYEKL. Trimming stripped 8 bases from V and 1 base from J, with 11 bases between. The DNA for the CDR3 is TGCGCCAGCGGGCGCGACAGGAACACTGAAGCTTTCTTT. Protein: CASGRDRNTEAFF.